A selection of T cell receptor beta chains follows, all from one sample in a study of technical replicates of blood from a few donors. Profiled with immunoSEQ multiplex PCR; TCRdb holds only in-frame clones, not every one. The sample shows over 75,000 clones, approximately 97% of them seen only once. Sequenced sample: T cells isolated from PBMCs. These receptors were taken from a human donor in good health. Both conserved end residues are part of each CDR3. Clone size is shown for a subset of rows, as once, few, many or a class of expanded clone.

cdr3_length j_call clone_size v_call cdr3_aa
13 TRBJ1-1 - TRBV5-1 CATSRGTGAEAFF
13 TRBJ1-1 - TRBV15 CATSLRGNTEAFF
16 TRBJ2-3 - TRBV13 CASSELGLAGKGAQYF
13 TRBJ1-5 - TRBV30 CAWNRQGSQPQHF
15 TRBJ1-1 - TRBV11-3 CASSPVFRGGTEAFF
14 TRBJ1-1 once TRBV7-6 CASSSRAGGGEAFF
13 TRBJ1-3 - TRBV6-5 CATRPGAGNTIYF
14 TRBJ1-1 - TRBV5-6 CASSLPKRDTEAFF
14 TRBJ1-5 - TRBV7-8 CASSSRVSNQPQHF
14 TRBJ1-2 - TRBV11-1 CASTAWSDNYGYTF
12 TRBJ2-1 - TRBV7-9 CASSLGGLEQFF
17 TRBJ2-1 - TRBV5-1 CASSRGGVAVFYNEQFF
15 TRBJ2-5 - TRBV5-1 CASSLANPKQETQYF
15 TRBJ1-4 - TRBV28 CASSLVGQGNEKLFF
14 TRBJ2-4 - TRBV18 CASSSGLAKNIQYF
12 TRBJ2-7 - TRBV10-1 CASSVGGDEQYF
13 TRBJ1-2 - TRBV29-1 CSVGRGENYGYTF
14 TRBJ2-7 - TRBV5-1 CASSSGDRAYEQYF
14 TRBJ2-1 few TRBV5-1 CASSLAFLDNEQFF
21 TRBJ2-6 - TRBV19 CASSTTPGLAGGISGANVLTF
15 TRBJ2-1 - TRBV11-2 CASSRGGLGYNEQFF
14 TRBJ1-2 - TRBV5-1 CASSYSDRGGGYTF
12 TRBJ2-1 - TRBV29-1 CSVEGQGDEQFF
13 TRBJ2-3 - TRBV9 CASSVERADTQYF
17 TRBJ2-1 - TRBV11-3 CASSLEAAGGQHNEQFF
13 TRBJ1-1 - TRBV9 CASSVGGQTEAFF
16 TRBJ2-1 - TRBV19 CASSIMALAGPNEQFF
14 TRBJ2-1 - TRBV7-3 CASSRQGPYNEQFF
15 TRBJ2-7 - TRBV27 CASSLGFRVSHEQYF
13 TRBJ2-5 - TRBV2 CASSEAYGETQYF
14 TRBJ2-1 - TRBV27 CASSHQSTGVEQFF